What follows are 24 T cell receptor beta chains derived from one specimen sequenced in a study of T cell responses to AZD1222 COVID-19 vaccine. Produced via immunoSEQ multiplex PCR; TCRdb's table is partial and in-frame only. The repertoire has roughly 110,000 clones, 70% to 90% of them found once; the top ten carry 6.6%. The sample was peripheral blood, taken on day 0 of AZD1222 vaccination. The receptor set was obtained from an adult in good health.

J is TRBJ1-5 and V is TRBV10-2; D gene unclear. Germline V gives CDR1 WSHSY, CDR2 SAAADI. Between the trimmed V and J ends, which lost 2 bases and 6 bases, there was a span of 11 bases. The length of the CDR3 is 14 residues. The CDR3, as DNA: TGCGCCAGCAGTGAGCTGGAGGGTGCTCAGCCCCAGCATTTT. Encoded protein: CASSELEGAQPQHF.

The chain joins TRBV18 to TRBJ1-5, with D maybe TRBD1 (5 bases). Trimming took 2 bases from V and 3 from J, leaving 8 bases between them. The germline CDR1 and CDR2 sequences are KGHSH and LQKENI. The CDR3 contains 14 residues. The CDR3 nucleotides read TGTGCCAGCTCACCAGAGGGGAACAATCAGCCCCAGCATTTT. It codes for CASSPEGNNQPQHF.

V usage is TRBV6-1 and J usage is TRBJ1-2; TRBD1 agrees at 8 bases. V was pared by 3 bases and J by 8 bases, with 11 bases of the junction left unmatched. CDR1 is MNHNS, CDR2 SASEGT, per germline. The CDR3 length is 15 residues. The CDR3 region has the DNA TGTGCCAGCAGTGAGCTGCTCCAGGGGGCCAACGGCTACACCTTC. Residues: CASSELLQGANGYTF.

The genes are TRBV27 and TRBJ2-1; TRBD2 aligns across 11 bases. This CDR3 spans 15 amino acids. The germline gives CDR1 MNHEY, CDR2 SMNVEV (reference sequence). The V gene end was trimmed by 3 bases and the J gene end by 10 bases; junction bases not matched to a gene: 8. CDR3 in amino acids: CASSFSSGGRGEQFF. For the CDR3, the DNA is TGTGCCAGCAGTTTTTCTAGCGGGGGGAGAGGGGAGCAGTTCTTC.

This clone has a single count. At one end, the junction sequence differs from germline, possibly due to a read error. This chain links TRBV11-2 with TRBJ2-2, with D tentatively TRBD1 (5 bases). CDR3 size: 14 residues. Germline CDR1 is SGHAT and CDR2 is FQNNGV. CDR3 region: CASSLGVVAGELFF. The CDR3 DNA reads TGTGCCAGCAGTTTAGGGGTCGTTGCCGGGGAGCTGTTTTTT. The full variable domain, in which reference TRBV11-2 and TRBJ2-2 provide the parts outside the CDR3, is EAGVAQSPRYKIIEKRQSVAFWCNPISGHATLYWYQQILGQGPKLLIQFQNNGVVDDSQLPKDRFSAERLKGVDSTLKIQPAKLEDSAVYLCASSLGVVAGELFFGEGSRLTVL.

The chain employs TRBV7-2 and TRBJ2-7; 8 bases agree with TRBD2. V lost 4 bases and J lost 5; bases outside the gene matches: 4. Per germline, CDR1 SGHTA and CDR2 FQGNSA. CDR3 length: 13 residues. The DNA of the CDR3 is TGTGCCAGCAGCTCCCGGGGGGGGGACGAGCAGTACTTC. Translated, it gives CASSSRGGDEQYF.

This chain connects TRBV5-1 to TRBJ2-5; D not certain. The V gene lost 0 bases and the J gene lost 3 bases, with 0 bases spanning the gap. CDR1 is SGHRS, CDR2 YFSETQ, per germline. The CDR3 runs to 11 residues. Here the CDR3 DNA reads TGCGCCAGCAGCTTGGAAGAGACCCAGTACTTC. The encoded protein is CASSLEETQYF.

The genes are TRBV2 and TRBJ1-4, with D possibly being TRBD1 (6 bases). The V end lost 8 bases, the J end lost 2 bases, and 12 bases lay between the germline ends. The CDR3 has 14 residues. CDR1 and CDR2 (germline): SNHLY, FYNNEI. In DNA form, the CDR3 reads TGTGCCAGCGTTGAGGGGGAGACTAATGAAAAACTGTTTTTT. Translated: CASVEGETNEKLFF.

The chain links TRBV10-3 to TRBJ1-2; D gene unclear. The CDR3 is 15 amino acids. Trimming cost V 0 bases and J 2 bases, with 10 bases left between them. The germline V gene has CDR1 ENHRY and CDR2 SYGVKD. CDR3 sequence: CAISESGQANYGYTF. The CDR3, as DNA: TGTGCCATCAGTGAGTCGGGCCAGGCGAACTATGGCTACACCTTC.

Concerning this clone itself: The junction shows a germline mismatch at one end, possibly a read error. This chain uses TRBV5-1 with TRBJ2-1; possibly TRBD1 or TRBD2 for D (5 bases each). Germline CDR1 and CDR2: SGHRS and YFSETQ. The CDR3 covers 13 residues. In DNA, the CDR3 is TGCGCCAGCAGCTTAAGGAGCGAGGGGAAACTGGTCTTC. This sequence encodes CASSLRSEGKLVF.

The chain is built from TRBV7-2 and TRBJ1-4; D is perhaps TRBD1 (6 bases). The CDR3 has 14 amino acids. CDR1 and CDR2 from the germline V gene are SGHTA and FQGNSA. Trimming cost V 4 bases and J 8 bases, with 14 bases left between them. The CDR3 bases are TGTGCCAGCAGCTCTCAGGGGCTCGGGGAAAAACTGTTTTTT. Translating gives CASSSQGLGEKLFF.

The genes are TRBV5-5 and TRBJ1-5; D is uncertain. V lost 2 bases to trimming and J lost 2 bases, with 11 bases between them. In germline, CDR1 is SGHKS, CDR2 YYEKEE (reference sequence). The CDR3 sequence is 15 residues long. In DNA form, the CDR3 reads TGTGCCAGCAGCTTTGACCCATACGGCAATCAGCCCCAGCATTTT. Translated, it gives CASSFDPYGNQPQHF.

The chain couples TRBV6-6 to TRBJ2-5; 8 bases line up with TRBD2. The CDR3 is made up of 15 amino acids. The germline V gene encodes CDR1 MNHNY and CDR2 SVGAGI (reference sequence). With V trimmed by 4 bases and J by 2 bases, 6 bases remained unmatched. The CDR3 loop reads CASSSRGGGQETQYF. The CDR3 nucleotides are TGTGCCAGCAGTTCCCGGGGGGGAGGGCAAGAGACCCAGTACTTC.

The rearrangement uses TRBV18 and TRBJ2-1; 14 bases match TRBD2. V lost 3 bases to trimming and J lost 9 bases; unmatched junction nucleotides: 10. Germline V gene data show CDR1 as KGHSH and CDR2 as LQKENI. The CDR3 has 17 amino acids. The CDR3 nucleotides are TGTGCCAGCTCACCGGGACTAGCGGGAGCGGGGGACGGTGAGCAGTTCTTC. Amino acids: CASSPGLAGAGDGEQFF.

The V and J genes are TRBV11-3 and TRBJ2-7; the D call may be TRBD1 or TRBD2 (5 bases each). V lost 0 bases to trimming and J lost 0 bases, with 18 bases between them. The CDR3 runs to 18 residues. The germline CDR1 and CDR2 sequences are SGHNT and YENEEA. The CDR3 loop is CASSLERGGELHSYEQYF. In nucleotides, the CDR3 is TGTGCCAGCAGCTTAGAGAGGGGTGGGGAGCTCCACTCCTACGAGCAGTACTTC.

This clone was detected only once. The chain carries TRBV4-3 and TRBJ1-2; 10 bases are shared with TRBD1. From germline, CDR1 is LGHNA and CDR2 YSLEER. V lost 4 bases, J lost 8 bases, and 7 bases stayed unmatched. The CDR3 totals 14 residues. In DNA form, the CDR3 reads TGCGCCAGCAGCCTCCGGGACAGGGGCTCGGGCTACACCTTC. Amino acids: CASSLRDRGSGYTF.

The rearrangement joins TRBV24-1 to TRBJ2-5, with TRBD2 as a possible D gene (7 bases). The CDR3 extends over 13 amino acids. The V and J ends lost 10 bases and 4 bases respectively, with 15 bases between them. Germline-derived CDR1 and CDR2 are KGHDR and SFDVKD. CDR3 residues: CATRQRGGETQYF. The CDR3 coding sequence is TGTGCCACTCGACAAAGGGGGGGAGAGACCCAGTACTTC.

V is TRBV28 and J is TRBJ2-1, with D tentatively TRBD1 (5 bases). This CDR3 is built from 14 residues. The V gene lost 11 bases and the J gene lost 0 bases, with 14 bases spanning the gap. The germline V gene has CDR1 MDHEN and CDR2 SYDVKM. The CDR3 spells CAGAAQSSYNEQFF. Here the CDR3 DNA reads TGTGCCGGGGCGGCCCAGAGCTCCTACAATGAGCAGTTCTTC.

V and J are TRBV6-5 and TRBJ1-4; no clear D. CDR1 MNHEY and CDR2 SVGAGI come from the germline V gene. This CDR3 has 12 amino acids. Deletions cut 6 bases from V and 4 bases from J, with 6 bases between. CDR3 sequence (DNA): TGTGCCAGCAGCCGACTTAATGAAAAACTGTTTTTT. This sequence encodes CASSRLNEKLFF.

V usage is TRBV25-1 and J usage is TRBJ1-6; TRBD1 is a possible D gene (6 bases). This CDR3 has 15 amino acids. Germline-derived CDR1 and CDR2 are MGHDK and SYGVNS. V lost 4 bases to trimming and J lost 5 bases, with 12 bases between them. The CDR3 DNA reads TGTGCCAGCAGTGGGGCAGGACAGCATAATTCACCCCTCCACTTT. Translating it yields CASSGAGQHNSPLHF.

The V call is TRBV27, the J call TRBJ1-5; D not resolved. This CDR3 is 14 amino acids long. V shed 7 bases and J shed 0 bases, with 10 bases lying between them. Looked up from germline, CDR1 is MNHEY and CDR2 is SMNVEV (reference sequence). This chain's CDR3 is CASKRSDSNQPQHF. As DNA, the CDR3 is TGTGCCAGCAAGAGGTCTGATAGCAATCAGCCCCAGCATTTT.

This sequence joins TRBV18 and TRBJ1-1; TRBD1 aligns across 9 bases. The J segment lost 6 bases and the V segment lost 1 base, leaving 6 bases of the junction unmatched. Germline CDR1 and CDR2: KGHSH and LQKENI. The CDR3 length is 15 residues. The CDR3 coding sequence is TGTGCCAGCTCACCACGGACAGGGGTGGACGCTGAAGCTTTCTTT. Encoded protein: CASSPRTGVDAEAFF.

V and J are TRBV10-3 and TRBJ1-1; weak D call: TRBD1 (6 bases). Germline loops: CDR1 ENHRY, CDR2 SYGVKD. The CDR3 has 14 residues. Trimming took 3 bases from V and 3 from J, leaving 11 bases between them. The CDR3 coding sequence is TGTGCCATCAGTGATGGGGGGGCGGACACTGAAGCTTTCTTT. Translating it yields CAISDGGADTEAFF.

This chain joins TRBV5-4 and TRBJ2-1; 9 positions agree with TRBD1. The CDR3 sequence is 16 residues long. Unmatched junction bases numbered 13, after V lost 2 bases and J lost 10 bases. Germline loops: CDR1 SGHNT, CDR2 YYREEE (reference sequence). The CDR3, as DNA: TGTGCCAGCAGCTTCAACTGGGACAGGGAAAAACGGGAGCAGTTCTTC. Protein sequence: CASSFNWDREKREQFF.